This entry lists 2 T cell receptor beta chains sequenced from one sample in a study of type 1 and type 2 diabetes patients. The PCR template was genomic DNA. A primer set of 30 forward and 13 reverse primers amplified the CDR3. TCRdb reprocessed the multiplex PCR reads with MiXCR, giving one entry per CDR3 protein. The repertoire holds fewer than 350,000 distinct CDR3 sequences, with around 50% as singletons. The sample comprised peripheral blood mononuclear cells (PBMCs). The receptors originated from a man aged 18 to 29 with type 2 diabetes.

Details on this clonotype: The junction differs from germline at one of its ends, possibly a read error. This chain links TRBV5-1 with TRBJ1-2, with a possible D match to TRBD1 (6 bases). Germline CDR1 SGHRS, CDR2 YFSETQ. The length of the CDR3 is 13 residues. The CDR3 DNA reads TGTGCCAGCTCCCTCGGACAGCTGAATGGCTACACCTTC. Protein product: CASSLGQLNGYTF.

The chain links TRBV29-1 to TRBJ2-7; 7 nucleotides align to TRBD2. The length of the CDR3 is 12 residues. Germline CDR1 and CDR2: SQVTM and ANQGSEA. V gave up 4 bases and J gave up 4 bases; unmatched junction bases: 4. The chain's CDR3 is CSVGQGGYEQYF. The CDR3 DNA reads TGCAGCGTTGGCCAGGGAGGGTACGAGCAGTACTTC.